One sample yielded the 12 T cell receptor beta chains listed below, sequenced in a study of T cells in Graves' hyperthyroidism and ophthalmopathy. Amplification yielded TCR beta CDR3 regions, with RNA transcripts as the source. RT-PCR in the first round (using the HTBI primer set) targeted the TCR CDR3. TCRdb called the multiplex PCR reads again in MiXCR, with one record for every CDR3 protein. Of under 650,000 distinct CDR3 sequences listed, 15% to 20% are singletons. What was sequenced was blood. These receptors all come from a woman in her twenties or thirties with Graves' hyperthyroidism.

The table lists this clonotype with many counts. This chain uses TRBV20-1 with TRBJ1-1, with 8 bases lining up with TRBD1. CDR3 length equals 15 residues. Trimming at V came to 1 base and at J to 5 bases, leaving 9 bases not matched to a gene. Germline loops: CDR1 DFQATT, CDR2 SNEGSKA (reference sequence). The CDR3 nucleotides read TGCAGTGCTAGAGGTGGGGACAGGCTCGAGACTGAAGCTTTCTTT. It specifies CSARGGDRLETEAFF.

This clonotype was seen only a few times. V and J are TRBV7-3 and TRBJ2-3, with 7 positions matching TRBD2. The V gene's germline CDR1 is SGHTA and CDR2 FQGTGA. The CDR3 covers 13 residues. Unmatched junction bases numbered 7, after V lost 8 bases and J lost 5 bases. CDR3 sequence: CASAREEEDTQYF. The CDR3 nucleotides are TGTGCCAGCGCACGGGAGGAGGAAGATACGCAGTATTTT.

This clonotype came up many times. This chain connects TRBV2 to TRBJ2-1; maybe TRBD1 (6 bases). CDR3 size: 12 residues. Germline V gene sequence: CDR1 SNHLY, CDR2 FYNNEI. V was pared by 3 bases and J by 14 bases, with 14 bases between. CDR3 coding DNA: TGTGCCAGCAGTGAGGGGGCGGATCAGGAGTTCTTC. It codes for CASSEGADQEFF.

The rearrangement links TRBV20-1 to TRBJ2-7, with 8 bases identical to TRBD1. The CDR3 is made up of 12 amino acids. Germline V gene data show CDR1 as DFQATT and CDR2 as SNEGSKA (reference sequence). The V gene end was trimmed by 6 bases and the J gene end by 6 bases; junction bases not matched to a gene: 7. The CDR3 nucleotides read TGCAGTGCACAAACAGGGGGATTCGAGCAGTACTTC. Residues: CSAQTGGFEQYF.

About this clonotype: One end of the junction varies from germline; a read error may be responsible. The chain uses TRBV10-3 and TRBJ1-1, with D possibly matching TRBD1 (5 bases). The CDR3 is made up of 12 amino acids. Per germline, CDR1 ENHRY and CDR2 SYGVKD. In DNA form, the CDR3 reads TGTGCCAGCAGTTGGGGGAACACTGAAGCTTCCTTT. Translating it yields CASSWGNTEASF.

This clonotype was seen many times. The J gene is TRBJ1-5, the V gene TRBV28; D gene unclear. The CDR3 runs 12 residues. The ends were cut back, 3 bases at V and 3 bases at J, with 3 bases in the middle. From germline, CDR1 is MDHEN and CDR2 SYDVKM. CDR3 protein: CASSFINQPQHF. The CDR3 coding sequence is TGTGCCAGCAGTTTCATCAATCAGCCCCAGCATTTT.

The CDR3 coding sequence is TGTGCCAGCAGCTTAGGTGGACAGGGGGGAAGGTACGAGCAGTACTTC. Protein: CASSLGGQGGRYEQYF. The V gene is TRBV7-9, the J gene TRBJ2-7; 10 bases agree with TRBD1. The CDR3 is 16 amino acids. V was clipped by 1 base and J by 4 bases; unmatched bases: 7. Germline V gives CDR1 SEHNR, CDR2 FQNEAQ (reference sequence).

The rearrangement uses TRBV19 and TRBJ1-1; a weak D match, TRBD1 (6 bases). The ends were cut back, 0 bases at V and 1 base at J, with 15 bases in the middle. The CDR3 totals 17 residues. Germline V gene lookup returns CDR1 LNHDA and CDR2 SQIVND (reference sequence). The CDR3 loop reads CASSIDLLGRGNTEAFF. The CDR3 coding sequence is TGTGCCAGTAGTATAGATCTCCTGGGCAGGGGGAACACTGAAGCTTTCTTT.

This chain uses TRBV19 with TRBJ2-3; D might be TRBD2 (5 bases). This CDR3 is 15 amino acids long. Germline V gene data show CDR1 as LNHDA and CDR2 as SQIVND (reference sequence). The germline V and J ends were trimmed by 2 bases and 0 bases, with 9 bases remaining between them. CDR3 nucleotides: TGTGCCAGTAGTATACCGGGGATCAGCACAGATACGCAGTATTTT. Translation gives CASSIPGISTDTQYF.

This clonotype was detected ten times or more. The chain has TRBV27 and TRBJ2-7; TRBD2 matches 12 bases. The CDR3 length is 16 residues. Germline V gene lookup returns CDR1 MNHEY and CDR2 SMNVEV (reference sequence). J lost 7 bases, V lost 4 bases, and 11 bases had no gene match. The CDR3 DNA reads TGTGCCAGCAGTTACGCTAGCGGGAGGGGGTTGGTGGAGCAGTACTTC. It encodes CASSYASGRGLVEQYF.

This clonotype was seen repeatedly, ten times or more. The V gene is TRBV11-2, the J gene TRBJ2-3, with D unresolved. Trimming stripped 6 bases from V and 3 bases from J, with 10 bases between. This CDR3 has 13 residues. CDR1 SGHAT and CDR2 FQNNGV come from the germline V gene. The DNA for the CDR3 is TGTGCCAGCAGGGCCCGGAGAACAGATACGCAGTATTTT. It specifies CASRARRTDTQYF.

This clonotype turned up a few times. The chain carries TRBV5-1 and TRBJ2-2, with TRBD1 as a possible D gene (6 bases). V was clipped by 0 bases and J by 7 bases, with 10 bases between them. The CDR3 totals 14 residues. Germline V gene sequence: CDR1 SGHRS, CDR2 YFSETQ. The CDR3 DNA follows: TGCGCCAGCAGCTTGGACAGGGCGAGCGGGGAGCTGTTTTTT. It encodes CASSLDRASGELFF.